What follows describes a single T cell receptor beta chain. It has no known antigen specificity. One base away there is no much larger clone; base qualities are not given. These data come from a study of blood T cell repertoires in COVID-19 (dated by TCRdb to the early 2020s). Concerning the study at large: The collaborator samples originated in the United States, Italy and Spain and spanned the acute and convalescent phases of COVID-19. The material from the prospective study consisted of cDNA or gDNA derived from T cells, B-cell-depleted T cells, or PBMCs. The dataset comprised deeply sampled blood TCRbeta repertoires from subjects exposed to, actively infected with, or recovered from COVID-19. The repertoires were released in a freely available public database meant as a resource for research on the immune response to SARS-CoV-2. Samples came from the ongoing ImmuneRACE study (first 160 participants) plus 1,254 subjects from 6 global collaborators. The sample metadata nearly always contained a de-identified subject ID, COVID-19 status, age in years and sex. HLA class I and class II types, where available, came from metadata supplied by the sample provider rather than from assay-based typing.

At one collaborating source in Seattle, patients were enrolled during active infection and were followed longitudinally through the course of disease. Whole blood was collected in K2EDTA tubes by collaborating institutions according to the institutions' own protocols. Collaborator samples were shipped for TCRbeta analysis as frozen whole blood, isolated PBMCs, or DNA extracted from either sample type. Summary of the overall study and its limitations: The quantity of clinical and demographic metadata differed by source and by participant and was supplied without curation.

The immunoSEQ Assay, a bias-controlled multiplex PCR, was used to amplify TCRbeta CDR3 regions from genomic DNA. As for the original processing: The number of nucleated cells in each sample was estimated from the amplification of reference gene primers within the assay. To quantify the absolute abundance of each unique TCRbeta CDR3 rearrangement, sequence reads were collapsed and filtered. For each sample, productive Simpson clonality was calculated by taking the square root of Simpson's diversity index across productive rearrangements. TCRdb took this table from immuneACCESS and kept in-frame rearrangements with V and J called. Such tables lack part of the clones; where checked against another copy, unresolved V genes explain under half of the gap, and the rest is unexplained. The DNA gave D and trimming, while V, J and clone size come from that table. Counted in this sample were 200,000 to 250,000 clones; 85% to 90% of them appeared once. The ten largest clones represent approximately 2.5% of the sample.

CDR1 and CDR2, per the germline V gene (reference sequence), are MNHEY and SMNVEV. From its cysteine to its phenylalanine, the CDR3 spans 13 amino acids. Only the CDR3 region is kept as DNA, spanning 39 bases read in frame from base 1. V was cut back by 3 bases and J by 9 bases, leaving a gap of 15 bases between them. The TCR originated in a man aged 25-45 years with COVID-19, enrolled during active disease. This sequence uses TRBV27 and TRBJ2-7, with a tentative D gene TRBD2 over 5 matching bases. Sequencing was performed on peripheral blood. The CDR3 protein: CASSLTPPSGQYF. The nucleotide sequence is given as TGTGCCAGCAGTTTGACCCCCCCGAGCGGGCAGTACTTC.